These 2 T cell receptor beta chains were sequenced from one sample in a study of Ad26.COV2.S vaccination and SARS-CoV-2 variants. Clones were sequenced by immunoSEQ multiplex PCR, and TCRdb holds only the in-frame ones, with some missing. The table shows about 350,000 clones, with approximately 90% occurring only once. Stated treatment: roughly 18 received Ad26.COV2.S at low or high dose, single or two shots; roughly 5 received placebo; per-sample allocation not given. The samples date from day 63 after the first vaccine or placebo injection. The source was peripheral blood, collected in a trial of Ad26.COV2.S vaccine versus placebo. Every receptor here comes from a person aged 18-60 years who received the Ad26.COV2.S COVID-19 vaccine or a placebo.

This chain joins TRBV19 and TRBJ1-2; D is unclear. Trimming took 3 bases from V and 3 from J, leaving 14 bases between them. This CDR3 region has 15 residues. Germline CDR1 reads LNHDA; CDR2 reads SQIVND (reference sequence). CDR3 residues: CASSMALRRDYGYTF. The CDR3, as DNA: TGTGCCAGTAGTATGGCTCTACGGCGGGACTATGGCTACACCTTC.

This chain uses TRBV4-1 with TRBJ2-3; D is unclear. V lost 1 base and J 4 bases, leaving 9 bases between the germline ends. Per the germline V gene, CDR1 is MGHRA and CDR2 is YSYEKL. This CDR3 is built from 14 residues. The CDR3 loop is CASSQVTIADTQYF. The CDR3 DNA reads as TGCGCCAGCAGCCAAGTAACTATAGCAGATACGCAGTATTTT.